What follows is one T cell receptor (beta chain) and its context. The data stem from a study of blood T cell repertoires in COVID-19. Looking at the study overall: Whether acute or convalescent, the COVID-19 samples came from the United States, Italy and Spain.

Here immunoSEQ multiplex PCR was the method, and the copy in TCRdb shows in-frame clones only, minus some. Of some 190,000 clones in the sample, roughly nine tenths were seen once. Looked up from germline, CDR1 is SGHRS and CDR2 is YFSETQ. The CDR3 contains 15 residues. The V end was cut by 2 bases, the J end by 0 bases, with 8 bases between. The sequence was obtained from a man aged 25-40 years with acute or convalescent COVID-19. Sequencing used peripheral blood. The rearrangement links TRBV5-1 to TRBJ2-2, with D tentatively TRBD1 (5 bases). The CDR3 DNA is TGCGCCAGCAGCTTCAGGGCCGCGAACACCGGGGAGCTGTTTTTT. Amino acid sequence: CASSFRAANTGELFF.